The present T cell receptor (beta chain) was sequenced within a study of OX40 agonist ivuxolimab in advanced cancers. Study details: The patients received agonistic anti-OX40 (CD134) antibody ivuxolimab. Study-wide results and limits: Fewer expanded clones were found on average in CD4+ than in CD8+ T cells. Clonal expansion by week 6 occurred in CD4+ and CD8+ blood T cells (at 0.1 to 3.0 mg/kg).

Clones were sequenced by immunoSEQ multiplex PCR, and TCRdb holds only the in-frame ones, with some missing. The sample contains 77,000 or so clones, just under 95% of which appear only once. The sample holds one count of this clone. The antigen is undetermined. This receptor was taken from an adult with an advanced solid tumor such as melanoma, head and neck, liver or kidney cancer. The sequencing here drew on CD4+ or CD8+ T cells sorted from blood, taken in a trial of the OX40 agonist ivuxolimab.

The CDR3 region is CASSFGDRLAFF. The DNA of the CDR3 is TGTGCCAGCAGCTTTGGTGACAGGTTGGCTTTCTTT. The V gene is TRBV11-2, the J gene TRBJ1-1; tentatively, D is TRBD1 (6 bases). Germline V gives CDR1 SGHAT, CDR2 FQNNGV. Between the trimmed V and J ends, which lost 3 bases and 11 bases, there was a span of 13 bases. The CDR3 loop spans 12 amino acids. The whole variable domain, filled in from reference TRBV11-2 and TRBJ1-1, reads EAGVAQSPRYKIIEKRQSVAFWCNPISGHATLYWYQQILGQGPKLLIQFQNNGVVDDSQLPKDRFSAERLKGVDSTLKIQPAKLEDSAVYLCASSFGDRLAFFGQGTRLTVV.